The 20 T cell receptor beta chains below come from one sample, sequenced in a study of early T cells in non-severe SARS-CoV-2 infection. TCRdb analysed the 5' RACE reads with MiXCR anew, one entry per CDR3 protein. The sample yields roughly 32,000 distinct CDR3 sequences, about 6.5% seen once. The specimen was whole blood. Every receptor here comes from an adult who was a healthcare worker with PCR-confirmed SARS-CoV-2 infection or an uninfected control (not recorded which).

This clonotype was observed a few times. V gene TRBV7-3 combines with J gene TRBJ2-7; D is unclear. CDR1 and CDR2 (germline): SGHTA, FQGTGA. This CDR3 is 15 amino acids long. V was trimmed by 2 bases and J by 2 bases, leaving 13 bases between them. For the CDR3, the DNA is TGTGCCAGCAGCTTATCGTCTCAGACCACCTACGAGCAGTACTTC. Protein product: CASSLSSQTTYEQYF.

The rearrangement links TRBV5-5 to TRBJ2-1; D call uncertain. V was trimmed by 6 bases and J by 8 bases, leaving 12 bases between them. The CDR3 is 12 amino acids. Germline CDR1 is SGHKS and CDR2 is YYEKEE (reference sequence). Here the CDR3 reads CASTSLVYEQFF. The CDR3 DNA follows: TGTGCCAGCACCTCCTTGGTTTATGAGCAGTTCTTC.

This clonotype was recorded many times. This chain uses TRBV5-5 with TRBJ2-1, with no clear D. This CDR3 spans 15 amino acids. CDR1 and CDR2 from the germline V gene are SGHKS and YYEKEE (reference sequence). Trimming shortened V by 0 bases and J by 0 bases, and 7 bases separated the two germline ends. The CDR3 loop is CASSLETGSYNEQFF. CDR3 nucleotide sequence: TGTGCCAGCAGCTTGGAAACTGGCTCCTACAATGAGCAGTTCTTC.

The rearrangement links TRBV2 to TRBJ2-5, with D possibly TRBD1 on 6 matching bases. In germline, CDR1 is SNHLY, CDR2 FYNNEI. This CDR3 is 12 amino acids long. Between the trimmed V and J ends, which lost 6 bases and 5 bases, there was a span of 10 bases. CDR3 amino acids: CASSQGTETQYF. CDR3 coding DNA: TGTGCCAGCAGCCAGGGGACGGAGACCCAGTACTTC. The variable domain in full, with the rest retrieved from reference TRBV2 and TRBJ2-5, is EPEVTQTPSHQVTQMGQEVILRCVPISNHLYFYWYRQILGQKVEFLVSFYNNEISEKSEIFDDQFSVERPDGSNFTLKIRSTKLEDSAMYFCASSQGTETQYFGPGTRLLVL.

The genes are TRBV5-1 and TRBJ2-4; 9 bases fit TRBD1. This CDR3 spans 15 amino acids. The V and J ends lost 5 bases and 5 bases, in that order; junction bases with no gene match: 8. Germline assignment: CDR1 SGHRS and CDR2 YFSETQ. CDR3 bases: TGCGCCAGCAGACGGGACAGGGAGTCAGAAAACATTCAGTACTTC. This gives the protein CASRRDRESENIQYF.

Many counts were recorded for this clonotype. The chain couples TRBV28 to TRBJ1-4; TRBD1 matches at 8 bases. J was trimmed by 8 bases and V by 1 base; bases with no gene match: 9. Germline CDR1 reads MDHEN; CDR2 reads SYDVKM. The CDR3 is made up of 16 amino acids. CDR3 loop: CASSLLTGQGLEKLFF. CDR3 coding DNA: TGTGCCAGCAGTTTATTAACTGGACAGGGTCTGGAAAAACTGTTTTTT.

A few counts support this clonotype. The gene calls are TRBV18 and TRBJ1-3; TRBD1 aligns across 7 bases. Germline values: CDR1 KGHSH, CDR2 LQKENI. Unmatched junction bases numbered 5, after V lost 3 bases and J lost 3 bases. This CDR3 contains 15 residues. CDR3 sequence (DNA): TGTGCCAGCTCACCCGCGGGACAGATTGGAAACACCATATATTTT. It codes for CASSPAGQIGNTIYF.

This clonotype was recorded at least ten times. This chain connects TRBV18 to TRBJ2-3; TRBD1 might be the D (6 bases). V shed 3 bases and J shed 5 bases, with 15 bases lying between them. The CDR3 contains 15 residues. Germline values: CDR1 KGHSH, CDR2 LQKENI. The CDR3 loop is CASSPWQGIEDTQYF. For the CDR3, the DNA is TGTGCCAGCTCACCGTGGCAGGGGATTGAAGATACGCAGTATTTT.

This clonotype was seen repeatedly, ten times or more. The genes are TRBV7-9 and TRBJ2-7; either TRBD1 or TRBD2 may fit D (6 bases each). This CDR3 spans 15 amino acids. The V end was cut by 5 bases, the J end by 5 bases, with 19 bases between. Looked up from germline, CDR1 is SEHNR and CDR2 is FQNEAQ (reference sequence). In DNA form, the CDR3 reads TGTGCCAGCAGCGGAGGGGGACCGAGGCCCAACGAGCAGTACTTC. It is translated as CASSGGGPRPNEQYF.

This clonotype appeared many times. The genes are TRBV3-1 and TRBJ1-1; TRBD1 aligns across 8 bases. This CDR3 comprises 14 residues. V lost 3 bases, J lost 5 bases, and 5 bases stayed unmatched. In germline, CDR1 is LGHDT, CDR2 YNNKEL (reference sequence). The CDR3 DNA reads TGTGCCAGCAGCCAGCAGACAGGGGCAACTGAAGCTTTCTTT. Translated: CASSQQTGATEAFF.

In its sample, this clonotype was seen many times. This chain uses TRBV3-1 with TRBJ1-5; TRBD1 aligns across 7 bases. Germline loops: CDR1 LGHDT, CDR2 YNNKEL (reference sequence). With V trimmed by 0 bases and J by 6 bases, 2 bases remained unmatched. The CDR3 contains 14 residues. The CDR3 spells CASSQDNRGQPQHF. The CDR3 region has the DNA TGTGCCAGCAGCCAAGATAACAGGGGTCAGCCCCAGCATTTT.

V and J are TRBV15 and TRBJ2-5, with D tentatively TRBD1 (5 bases). This CDR3 contains 14 residues. Looked up from germline, CDR1 is LNHNV and CDR2 is YYDKDF (reference sequence). Trimming pared 1 base from V and 4 bases from J, leaving 10 bases between. CDR3 residues: CATSRVWQGETQYF. The CDR3 DNA reads as TGTGCCACCAGCAGAGTATGGCAGGGAGAGACCCAGTACTTC. The full variable domain, in which reference TRBV15 and TRBJ2-5 provide the parts outside the CDR3, is DAMVIQNPRYQVTQFGKPVTLSCSQTLNHNVMYWYQQKSSQAPKLLFHYYDKDFNNEADTPDNFQSRRPNTSFCFLDIRSPGLGDTAMYLCATSRVWQGETQYFGPGTRLLVL.

This clonotype was found many times. The chain recombines TRBV5-6 with TRBJ2-1, with 8 bases lining up with TRBD1. CDR1 and CDR2 (germline): SGHDT, YYEEEE. Trimming cost V 4 bases and J 8 bases; bases outside gene matches: 8. This CDR3 is built from 14 residues. CDR3 sequence (DNA): TGTGCCAGCAGCGCAGGGGGCTCGAGGCATGAGCAGTTCTTC. The encoded protein is CASSAGGSRHEQFF.

This clonotype showed up just a few times. This chain joins TRBV12-3 or TRBV12-4 and TRBJ2-3; 14 bases are shared with TRBD2. Losses at the gene ends were 7 bases for V and 3 bases for J; bases not matched to a gene: 6. The CDR3 totals 16 residues. The CDR3 loop reads CASTRTSGGRTDTQYF. CDR3 DNA sequence: TGTGCCAGCACCCGGACTAGCGGGGGGAGAACAGATACGCAGTATTTT.

This clonotype was counted ten times or more. V is TRBV4-3 and J is TRBJ1-6, with D maybe TRBD1 (6 bases). The CDR3 loop spans 13 amino acids. V lost 2 bases to trimming and J lost 12 bases, with 11 bases between them. CDR1 and CDR2 from the germline V gene are LGHNA and YSLEER. CDR3 protein: CASSQSRGGPLHF. Here the CDR3 DNA reads TGCGCCAGCAGCCAAAGCAGAGGGGGACCCCTCCACTTT.

This clonotype was detected ten times or more. The rearrangement links TRBV9 to TRBJ2-3, with 10 positions matching TRBD2. The CDR3 length is 16 residues. Germline V gene sequence: CDR1 SGDLS, CDR2 YYNGEE. With V trimmed by 4 bases and J by 4 bases, 9 bases remained unmatched. The CDR3 DNA reads TGTGCCAGCAGCTCTCAAGCGGGGGGGCCGTCAGATACGCAGTATTTT. This translates into CASSSQAGGPSDTQYF. The entire variable domain, with the rest obtained from reference TRBV9 and TRBJ2-3, is as follows: DSGVTQTPKHLITATGQRVTLRCSPRSGDLSVYWYQQSLDQGLQFLIQYYNGEERAKGNILERFSAQQFPDLHSELNLSSLELGDSALYFCASSSQAGGPSDTQYFGPGTRLTVL.

This clonotype was observed many times. This rearrangement joins TRBV6-2 or TRBV6-3 to TRBJ1-5; maybe TRBD1 (6 bases). CDR3 length: 16 residues. The V end was cut by 0 bases, the J end by 7 bases, with 16 bases between. In germline, CDR1 is MNHEY, CDR2 SVGEGT. The CDR3 loop is CASSYSSGQRRQPQHF. Here the CDR3 DNA reads TGTGCCAGCAGTTACTCGAGTGGACAGCGCAGGCAGCCCCAGCATTTT.

This clonotype rates as medium-sized. Compared with germline, one end of the junction differs, possibly owing to a read error. The chain uses TRBV12-3 or TRBV12-4 and TRBJ1-6; D call uncertain. This CDR3 contains 13 residues. CDR3 protein: CASSKNSNSPLHF. CDR3 bases: TGTGCCAGCAGCAAAAATTCCAATTCACCCCTCCATTTT.

The genes are TRBV7-3 and TRBJ1-6; D may be TRBD1 (5 bases). The germline V and J ends were trimmed by 2 bases and 6 bases, with 8 bases remaining between them. This CDR3 has 14 residues. Germline CDR1 reads SGHTA; CDR2 reads FQGTGA. This chain's CDR3 is CASSLGGVNSPLHF. CDR3 in DNA: TGTGCCAGCAGCTTAGGGGGGGTTAATTCACCCCTCCACTTT.

In regard to this clonotype: A single base separates this from a much larger clone, so it may be a read error. V is TRBV20-1 and J is TRBJ2-4, with D possibly TRBD2 on 6 matching bases. There are 14 residues in the CDR3. In germline, CDR1 is DFQATT, CDR2 SNEGSKA (reference sequence). V was cut by 1 base and J by 8 bases, with 15 bases left in between. CDR3 residues: CSARAGVEGYIQYF. DNA for the CDR3: TGCAGTGCTAGAGCGGGGGTAGAAGGGTACATTCAGTACTTC.